These 15 T cell receptor beta chains were all obtained from the same sample, sequenced in a study of CD8 T cells in ankylosing spondylitis. TCRdb reprocessed the 5' RACE reads with MiXCR, giving one entry per CDR3 protein. Here the sample spans 250,000 or so distinct CDR3 sequences, about 24% being singletons. Sequencing input: blood, either unsorted or a sorted T cell fraction (not recorded which). The receptors shown here come from a male donor with ankylosing spondylitis or in good health (not recorded which).

The rearrangement uses TRBV30 and TRBJ1-2, with no clear D. The CDR3 has 13 amino acids. Germline V gives CDR1 GTSNPN, CDR2 SVGIG (reference sequence). Trimming removed 0 bases from V and 2 bases from J, with 7 bases in between. CDR3 nucleotide sequence: TGTGCCTGGAGTGTACCCCCAAACTATGGCTACACCTTC. Its protein product is CAWSVPPNYGYTF.

This clonotype has ten or more counts. Germline and junction disagree at one end, which may indicate a read error. The chain uses TRBV5-1 and TRBJ2-2; D is possibly TRBD1 or TRBD2 (6 bases each). The CDR3 has 15 residues. The V gene's germline CDR1 is SGHRS and CDR2 YFSETQ. DNA of the CDR3: TGTGCCAGCAGTTTAGGGGGGCTGAATACCGGGGAGCTGTTTTTT. Its translation: CASSLGGLNTGELFF.

This clonotype was observed at least ten times. This chain links TRBV11-2 with TRBJ1-2, with D tentatively TRBD1 (6 bases). Trimming took 2 bases from V and 0 from J, leaving 16 bases between them. The CDR3 extends over 17 amino acids. CDR1 is SGHAT and CDR2 is FQNNGV in the germline V gene. CDR3: CASSLISGQPSNYGYTF. CDR3 sequence (DNA): TGTGCCAGCAGCTTAATCTCCGGACAGCCTTCTAACTATGGCTACACCTTC.

The V call is TRBV7-9, the J call TRBJ2-3, with D possibly TRBD2 on 5 matching bases. The CDR3 runs 13 residues. V lost 3 bases and J lost 5, with 9 bases in between. From germline, CDR1 is SEHNR and CDR2 FQNEAQ (reference sequence). Here the CDR3 DNA reads TGTGCCAGCAGCTTCTCGGCGGGAGATACGCAGTATTTT. This translates into CASSFSAGDTQYF.

This clonotype appeared once. The chain is built from TRBV2 and TRBJ2-7, with D uncertain. The germline gives CDR1 SNHLY, CDR2 FYNNEI. This CDR3 is built from 12 residues. Deletions cut 6 bases from V and 3 bases from J, with 9 bases between. CDR3 amino acids: CASRNGIYEQYF. The CDR3 region has the DNA TGTGCCAGCAGGAACGGAATCTACGAGCAGTACTTC.

This chain links TRBV15 with TRBJ2-7; tentative D call: TRBD2 (5 bases). CDR1 and CDR2 from the germline V gene are LNHNV and YYDKDF (reference sequence). The CDR3 runs to 16 residues. Trimming took off 3 bases at V and 4 bases at J, with 19 bases between the two ends. Here the CDR3 reads CATSSRGWFSGYEQYF. The CDR3 DNA follows: TGTGCCACCAGCAGTCGGGGTTGGTTCTCGGGGTACGAGCAGTACTTC. Complete variable domain (other parts from reference TRBV15 and TRBJ2-7): DAMVIQNPRYQVTQFGKPVTLSCSQTLNHNVMYWYQQKSSQAPKLLFHYYDKDFNNEADTPDNFQSRRPNTSFCFLDIRSPGLGDTAMYLCATSSRGWFSGYEQYFGPGTRLTVT.

This clonotype has only a few counts. This chain links TRBV7-2 with TRBJ2-5; perhaps TRBD2 as D (6 bases). The CDR3 has 15 residues. The germline CDR1 and CDR2 sequences are SGHTA and FQGNSA. V was shortened by 5 bases and J by 3 bases, with 16 bases between the two germline ends. The CDR3 here is CASSPLLAGEETQYF. Written as DNA, the CDR3 is TGTGCCAGCAGCCCCCTACTAGCTGGTGAAGAGACCCAGTACTTC.

This clonotype has just a few counts. CDR3 sequence: CASSLMSTGGTQYF. The CDR3 coding sequence is TGTGCCAGCAGCTTAATGTCTACGGGGGGGACCCAGTACTTC. The chain couples TRBV7-8 to TRBJ2-5; 7 nucleotides line up with TRBD2. V lost 2 bases, J lost 7 bases, and 7 bases stayed unmatched. Per the germline V gene, CDR1 is SGHVS and CDR2 is FQNEAQ. CDR3 length equals 14 residues.

This clonotype was counted many times. V gene TRBV12-3 or TRBV12-4 combines with J gene TRBJ2-3, with D uncertain. The CDR3 is made up of 11 amino acids. V was clipped by 7 bases and J by 1 base, with 3 bases between them. The CDR3 is CASTRTDTQYF. The CDR3, as DNA: TGTGCCAGCACCCGCACAGATACGCAGTATTTT.

On this clonotype: A junction end diverges from the germline sequence, so it may reflect a read error. The chain recombines TRBV10-3 with TRBJ2-7; tentative D call: TRBD1 (5 bases). The CDR3 is made up of 12 amino acids. Germline CDR1 reads ENHRY; CDR2 reads SYGVKD. The CDR3 is CTISESGYEQYF. DNA for the CDR3: TGTACCATCAGTGAGTCAGGGTACGAGCAGTACTTC.

This sequence joins TRBV10-3 and TRBJ2-3, with 10 bases lining up with TRBD2. Germline V gene sequence: CDR1 ENHRY, CDR2 SYGVKD. This CDR3 contains 15 residues. Trimming removed 6 bases from V and 1 base from J; junction bases left unmatched: 4. CDR3 protein: CAIRPGTSGTDTQYF. The CDR3, as DNA: TGTGCCATCAGACCCGGGACTAGCGGCACAGATACGCAGTATTTT.

The V gene is TRBV29-1, the J gene TRBJ2-3; the D is unclear. The germline V and J ends were trimmed by 5 bases and 2 bases, with 11 bases remaining between them. This CDR3 has 13 amino acids. Germline V lookup: CDR1 SQVTM, CDR2 ANQGSEA. In nucleotides, the CDR3 is TGCAGCGTTATTTCCCCAGTCACAGATACGCAGTATTTT. Translation: CSVISPVTDTQYF.

V and J are TRBV11-2 and TRBJ1-6; the D is unclear. Deletions cut 1 base from V and 8 bases from J, with 9 bases between. This CDR3 has 14 amino acids. The germline gives CDR1 SGHAT, CDR2 FQNNGV. The CDR3 DNA reads TGTGCCAGCAGCTTAGGGACCCACTATTCACCCCTCCACTTT. Its protein is CASSLGTHYSPLHF.

CDR3 region: CSARDRTSGGKETQYF. The CDR3 coding sequence is TGCAGTGCTAGAGACCGGACTAGCGGGGGAAAAGAGACCCAGTACTTC. V gene TRBV20-1 combines with J gene TRBJ2-5; 13 bases map to TRBD2. The CDR3 runs 16 residues. V trimming: 0 bases; J trimming: 3 bases; junction bases outside the gene matches: 4. Germline V gene data show CDR1 as DFQATT and CDR2 as SNEGSKA (reference sequence).

V usage is TRBV29-1 and J usage is TRBJ2-1, with TRBD2 identical over 7 bases. CDR3 length: 13 amino acids. V was pared by 6 bases and J by 8 bases, with 10 bases of the junction left unmatched. CDR1 and CDR2 from the germline V gene are SQVTM and ANQGSEA. CDR3 DNA sequence: TGCAGCGTGGGGGGGGGGAGGAAGTATGAGCAGTTCTTC. This translates into CSVGGGRKYEQFF.